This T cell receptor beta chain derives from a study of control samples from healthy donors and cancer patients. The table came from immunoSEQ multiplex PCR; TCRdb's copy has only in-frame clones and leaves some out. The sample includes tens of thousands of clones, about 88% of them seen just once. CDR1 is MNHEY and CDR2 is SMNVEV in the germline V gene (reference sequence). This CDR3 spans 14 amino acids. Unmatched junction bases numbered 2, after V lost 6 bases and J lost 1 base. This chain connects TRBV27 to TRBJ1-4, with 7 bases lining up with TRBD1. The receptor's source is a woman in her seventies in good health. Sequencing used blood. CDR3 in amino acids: CASSYRGTNEKLFF. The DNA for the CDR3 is TGTGCCAGCAGCTACAGGGGAACTAATGAAAAACTGTTTTTT.